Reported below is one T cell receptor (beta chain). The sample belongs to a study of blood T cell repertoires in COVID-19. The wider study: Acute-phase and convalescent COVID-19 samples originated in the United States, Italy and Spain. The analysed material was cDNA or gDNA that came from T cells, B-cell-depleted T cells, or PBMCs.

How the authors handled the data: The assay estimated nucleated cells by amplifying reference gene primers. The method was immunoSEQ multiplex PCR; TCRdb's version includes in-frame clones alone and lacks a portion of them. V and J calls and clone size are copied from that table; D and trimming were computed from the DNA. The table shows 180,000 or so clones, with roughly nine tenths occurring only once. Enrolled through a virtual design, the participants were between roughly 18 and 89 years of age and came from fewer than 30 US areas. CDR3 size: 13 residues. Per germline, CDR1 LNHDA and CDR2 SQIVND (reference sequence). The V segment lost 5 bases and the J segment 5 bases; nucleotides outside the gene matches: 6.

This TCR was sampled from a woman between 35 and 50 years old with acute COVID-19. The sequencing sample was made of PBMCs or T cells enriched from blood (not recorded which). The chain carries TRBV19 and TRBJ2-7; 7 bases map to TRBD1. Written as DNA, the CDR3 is TGTGCCAGTAGTCTGAGACAGGGTAACGAGCAGTACTTC. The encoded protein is CASSLRQGNEQYF.